Listed below are T cell receptor beta chains from one sample, sequenced in a study of CD4 T cells in relation to SARS-CoV-2 and coronaviruses. TCRdb keeps only in-frame clones here, not all; method: immunoSEQ multiplex PCR. The data contain 60,000 to 65,000 clones, around 93% of them singletons. Sequenced: naive CD4+ T cells from PBMCs. These receptors were obtained from a human donor in good health. The CDR3 runs from the conserved cysteine through the conserved F or W. The D gene is left open where the match is weak. Size values are once, few and many counts, or a class for expanded clones, and some rows have none.

abundance: .
j_gene: TRBJ2-3
v_gene: TRBV9
len: 16
d_gene: TRBD2
CDR3nt: TGTGCCAGCAGCGTAGTTGCGGGAGCTGGCACAGATACGCAGTATTTT
CDR3aa: CASSVVAGAGTDTQYF

abundance: .
j_gene: TRBJ2-7
v_gene: TRBV10-3
len: 14
d_gene: .
CDR3nt: TGTGCCATCAGTGACACGAAAAGCTCCTACGAGCAGTACTTC
CDR3aa: CAISDTKSSYEQYF

abundance: .
j_gene: TRBJ2-1
v_gene: TRBV5-1
len: 15
d_gene: TRBD1
CDR3nt: TGCGCCAGCAGCTTAGCGTCCCGGGACAGGAATGAGCAGTTCTTC
CDR3aa: CASSLASRDRNEQFF

abundance: .
j_gene: TRBJ2-6
v_gene: TRBV9
len: 16
d_gene: .
CDR3nt: TGTGCCAGCAGCAGAAATTCAGGGGCTGGGGCCAACGTCCTGACTTTC
CDR3aa: CASSRNSGAGANVLTF

abundance: .
j_gene: TRBJ2-1
v_gene: TRBV27
len: 15
d_gene: TRBD2
CDR3nt: TGTGCCAGCAGCTATAAAAGGGAGGGAGCGGGTGAGCAGTTCTTC
CDR3aa: CASSYKREGAGEQFF

abundance: .
j_gene: TRBJ2-3
v_gene: TRBV24-1
len: 20
d_gene: TRBD2
CDR3nt: TGTGCCACCAGTGGCCAGACTAGCGGGAGGGCCAAAGGGCACACAGATACGCAGTATTTT
CDR3aa: CATSGQTSGRAKGHTDTQYF

abundance: .
j_gene: TRBJ2-1
v_gene: TRBV6-1
len: 13
d_gene: .
CDR3nt: TGTGCCAGCAGTGAAGAAAGAGATTATGAGCAGTTCTTC
CDR3aa: CASSEERDYEQFF

abundance: .
j_gene: TRBJ1-2
v_gene: TRBV5-5
len: 14
d_gene: .
CDR3nt: TGTGCCAGCAGCTTGGGCCAGGGAAACTATGGCTACACCTTC
CDR3aa: CASSLGQGNYGYTF

abundance: .
j_gene: TRBJ2-5
v_gene: TRBV7-9
len: 16
d_gene: .
CDR3nt: TGTGCCAGCAGCTCGTTTCTGAGGGGATCCCAAGAGACCCAGTACTTC
CDR3aa: CASSSFLRGSQETQYF

abundance: .
j_gene: TRBJ2-3
v_gene: TRBV10-2
len: 20
d_gene: TRBD2
CDR3nt: TGCGCCAGCAGTGAGTCGTTACTAGCGGGAGGCGAGGGGGACACAGATACGCAGTATTTT
CDR3aa: CASSESLLAGGEGDTDTQYF

abundance: .
j_gene: TRBJ1-4
v_gene: TRBV7-9
len: 13
d_gene: TRBD1
CDR3nt: TGTGCCAGCAGCTTAGGACAGGGCCAAAAACTGTTTTTT
CDR3aa: CASSLGQGQKLFF

abundance: .
j_gene: TRBJ2-1
v_gene: TRBV27
len: 19
d_gene: .
CDR3nt: TGTGCCAGCAGTTTTTACGGTAGCGACACAAGGAGCTCCTACAATGAGCAGTTCTTC
CDR3aa: CASSFYGSDTRSSYNEQFF

abundance: .
j_gene: TRBJ2-1
v_gene: TRBV19
len: 16
d_gene: TRBD2
CDR3nt: TGTGCCAGTAGTAGAACCGGGACTAGCGGATACAATGAGCAGTTCTTC
CDR3aa: CASSRTGTSGYNEQFF

abundance: .
j_gene: TRBJ2-7
v_gene: TRBV6-5
len: 15
d_gene: .
CDR3nt: TGTGCCAGCAGTTACTCGTGGGGGCGCGGGTACGAGCAGTACTTC
CDR3aa: CASSYSWGRGYEQYF

abundance: once
j_gene: TRBJ1-2
v_gene: TRBV19
len: 15
d_gene: .
CDR3nt: TGTGCCAGTATCGGACCGGGACAACTTAACTATGGCTACACCTTC
CDR3aa: CASIGPGQLNYGYTF

abundance: once
j_gene: TRBJ2-3
v_gene: TRBV5-1
len: 15
d_gene: .
CDR3nt: TGCGCCAGCAGCAAAAGACAGGAGAGCACAGATACGCAGTATTTT
CDR3aa: CASSKRQESTDTQYF

abundance: .
j_gene: TRBJ2-7
v_gene: TRBV30
len: 16
d_gene: .
CDR3nt: TGTGCCTGGAGTAGGCGGGTAGCGCCAGTACCCTACGAGCAGTACTTC
CDR3aa: CAWSRRVAPVPYEQYF

abundance: .
j_gene: TRBJ1-5
v_gene: TRBV25-1
len: 15
d_gene: .
CDR3nt: TGTGCCAGCAGTGAAGGGGACGCTCGCAATCAGCCCCAGCATTTT
CDR3aa: CASSEGDARNQPQHF

abundance: .
j_gene: TRBJ2-2
v_gene: TRBV29-1
len: 14
d_gene: TRBD1
CDR3nt: TGCAGCGCCGCCGGGACAGGGTACACCGGGGAGCTGTTTTTT
CDR3aa: CSAAGTGYTGELFF

abundance: .
j_gene: TRBJ2-2
v_gene: TRBV21-1
len: 21
d_gene: .
CDR3nt: TGTGCCAGCAGCATAAGTAGGGAGGGACTAGCGGGAGGCCGTAGAACCGGGGAGCTGTTTTTT
CDR3aa: CASSISREGLAGGRRTGELFF

abundance: .
j_gene: TRBJ1-5
v_gene: TRBV7-8
len: 16
d_gene: TRBD1
CDR3nt: TGTGCCAGCAGCAGTCGGGACAGGGGGCGCAATCAGCCCCAGCATTTT
CDR3aa: CASSSRDRGRNQPQHF

abundance: .
j_gene: TRBJ1-1
v_gene: TRBV6-5
len: 15
d_gene: .
CDR3nt: TGTGCCAGCAGTTACTCGCCGACCCCTAGAGCGGAAGCTTTCTTT
CDR3aa: CASSYSPTPRAEAFF

abundance: .
j_gene: TRBJ2-1
v_gene: TRBV19
len: 15
d_gene: .
CDR3nt: TGTGCCAGTAGTCCCACCCTAGTCCCCTACAATGAGCAGTTCTTC
CDR3aa: CASSPTLVPYNEQFF

abundance: .
j_gene: TRBJ1-5
v_gene: TRBV3-1/TRBV3-2
len: 15
d_gene: .
CDR3nt: TGTGCCAGCAGCAACGGCCGGGGTCGGGATCAGCCCCAGCATTTT
CDR3aa: CASSNGRGRDQPQHF

abundance: .
j_gene: TRBJ1-3
v_gene: TRBV4-1
len: 17
d_gene: TRBD1
CDR3nt: TGCGCCAGCAGCCAAGGAGGAAGGGGGCTAGATGGAAACACCATATATTTT
CDR3aa: CASSQGGRGLDGNTIYF

abundance: .
j_gene: TRBJ1-1
v_gene: TRBV3-1/TRBV3-2
len: 14
d_gene: TRBD1
CDR3nt: TGTGCCAGCAGCCAAGGTCAGGGGGCTCGACGGGCTTTCTTT
CDR3aa: CASSQGQGARRAFF

abundance: once
j_gene: TRBJ2-3
v_gene: TRBV5-6
len: 16
d_gene: .
CDR3nt: TGTGCCAGCAGCCAATCCCCAACCGTTTTAACAGATACGCAGTATTTT
CDR3aa: CASSQSPTVLTDTQYF

abundance: .
j_gene: TRBJ1-3
v_gene: TRBV18
len: 14
d_gene: TRBD1
CDR3nt: TGTGCCAGCTCACCATCGGGACAGGGAAACACCATATATTTT
CDR3aa: CASSPSGQGNTIYF

abundance: few
j_gene: TRBJ2-2
v_gene: TRBV7-2
len: 15
d_gene: .
CDR3nt: TGTGCCAGCAGCCTGGGACGCACGAACACCGGGGAGCTGTTTTTT
CDR3aa: CASSLGRTNTGELFF

abundance: .
j_gene: TRBJ2-3
v_gene: TRBV23-1
len: 11
d_gene: .
CDR3nt: TGCGCCAGCACGCCACGAGATACGCAGTATTTT
CDR3aa: CASTPRDTQYF

abundance: .
j_gene: TRBJ2-1
v_gene: TRBV5-1
len: 17
d_gene: TRBD2
CDR3nt: TGCGCCAGCAGCCCCCAAGGTCTTGCGGGAGGGCCCAATGAGCAGTTCTTC
CDR3aa: CASSPQGLAGGPNEQFF

abundance: .
j_gene: TRBJ1-2
v_gene: TRBV27
len: 15
d_gene: .
CDR3nt: TGTGCCAGCAGTTTACGCCCGGACAGCGTGGGTGGCTACACCTTC
CDR3aa: CASSLRPDSVGGYTF

abundance: .
j_gene: TRBJ2-4
v_gene: TRBV14
len: 15
d_gene: .
CDR3nt: TGTGCCAGCAGCCAAGGGTCCGGGTCGGTCAACATTCAGTACTTC
CDR3aa: CASSQGSGSVNIQYF

abundance: .
j_gene: TRBJ1-2
v_gene: TRBV9
len: 14
d_gene: TRBD1
CDR3nt: TGTGCCAGCAGGGCCCAGGGGGTACCCTATGGCTACACCTTC
CDR3aa: CASRAQGVPYGYTF

abundance: .
j_gene: TRBJ1-2
v_gene: TRBV30
len: 15
d_gene: TRBD1
CDR3nt: TGTGCCTGGAGTTACCAGGGGGCATCGAGCTATGGCTACACCTTC
CDR3aa: CAWSYQGASSYGYTF

abundance: .
j_gene: TRBJ2-1
v_gene: TRBV7-8
len: 19
d_gene: TRBD2
CDR3nt: TGTGCCAGCAGCTCACAGGGACTAGCGGGAGTGTCCCTCTACAATGAGCAGTTCTTC
CDR3aa: CASSSQGLAGVSLYNEQFF

abundance: .
j_gene: TRBJ1-2
v_gene: TRBV19
len: 13
d_gene: .
CDR3nt: TGTGCCAGTAGTATGTCGGGGAACTATGGCTACACCTTC
CDR3aa: CASSMSGNYGYTF

abundance: .
j_gene: TRBJ2-2
v_gene: TRBV18
len: 13
d_gene: .
CDR3nt: TGTGCCAGCTCATCTCAGAACACCGGGGAGCTGTTTTTT
CDR3aa: CASSSQNTGELFF

abundance: .
j_gene: TRBJ2-2
v_gene: TRBV3-1/TRBV3-2
len: 15
d_gene: .
CDR3nt: TGTGCCAGCAGCCAAGGATCGGTGGGGACCGGCGAGCTGTTTTTT
CDR3aa: CASSQGSVGTGELFF

abundance: .
j_gene: TRBJ2-3
v_gene: TRBV28
len: 16
d_gene: TRBD2
CDR3nt: TGTGCCAGCAGTCCCCTCCCTAGCGGGACCACAGATACGCAGTATTTT
CDR3aa: CASSPLPSGTTDTQYF

abundance: .
j_gene: TRBJ2-4
v_gene: TRBV6-2/TRBV6-3
len: 15
d_gene: TRBD1
CDR3nt: TGTGCCAGCAGTTCACCGGGACAGAAAAAAAACATTCAGTACTTC
CDR3aa: CASSSPGQKKNIQYF

abundance: .
j_gene: TRBJ1-5
v_gene: TRBV4-1
len: 15
d_gene: TRBD1
CDR3nt: TGCGCCAGCAGCCGGATACAGGGGCTGGGGCAGCCCCAGCATTTT
CDR3aa: CASSRIQGLGQPQHF

abundance: .
j_gene: TRBJ1-4
v_gene: TRBV6-5
len: 13
d_gene: .
CDR3nt: TGTGCCAGCAGTTATACGGTTAATGAAAAACTGTTTTTT
CDR3aa: CASSYTVNEKLFF

abundance: .
j_gene: TRBJ1-2
v_gene: TRBV28
len: 13
d_gene: TRBD1
CDR3nt: TGTGCCAGCAGAGAGGGGGCTCACTATGGCTACACCTTC
CDR3aa: CASREGAHYGYTF

abundance: .
j_gene: TRBJ1-2
v_gene: TRBV28
len: 14
d_gene: .
CDR3nt: TGTGCCAGCAGTTTACCGAGTCCAGGCGCCGGCTACACCTTC
CDR3aa: CASSLPSPGAGYTF

abundance: .
j_gene: TRBJ2-3
v_gene: TRBV6-2/TRBV6-3
len: 15
d_gene: .
CDR3nt: TGTGCCAGCAGTTCACCGGGACAAACTAGGCATACGCAGTATTTT
CDR3aa: CASSSPGQTRHTQYF

abundance: .
j_gene: TRBJ2-1
v_gene: TRBV19
len: 16
d_gene: .
CDR3nt: TGTGCCAGTAGTATAAGGACATCGAGCTCCTACAATGAGCAGTTCTTC
CDR3aa: CASSIRTSSSYNEQFF

abundance: once
j_gene: TRBJ2-7
v_gene: TRBV18
len: 14
d_gene: TRBD1
CDR3nt: TGTGCCAGCTCACGAACGGGACAGTCCTACGAGCAGTACTTC
CDR3aa: CASSRTGQSYEQYF

abundance: .
j_gene: TRBJ2-7
v_gene: TRBV6-1
len: 18
d_gene: .
CDR3nt: TGTGCCAGCAGTGAAACTCGGGGTCAGGGGGGTAGCTCCTACGAGCAGTACTTC
CDR3aa: CASSETRGQGGSSYEQYF

abundance: .
j_gene: TRBJ2-3
v_gene: TRBV12-3/TRBV12-4
len: 13
d_gene: .
CDR3nt: TGTGCCAGCAGTTTCGGTAGCACAGATACGCAGTATTTT
CDR3aa: CASSFGSTDTQYF

abundance: once
j_gene: TRBJ2-2
v_gene: TRBV10-3
len: 15
d_gene: .
CDR3nt: TGTGCCATCAGTGAGTCGCCAGGGGACACCGGGGAGCTGTTTTTT
CDR3aa: CAISESPGDTGELFF

abundance: .
j_gene: TRBJ2-7
v_gene: TRBV11-1
len: 16
d_gene: TRBD2
CDR3nt: TGTGCCAGCAGCTCCGGATGGCCTAGCGGGAACTACGAGCAGTACTTC
CDR3aa: CASSSGWPSGNYEQYF

abundance: .
j_gene: TRBJ1-2
v_gene: TRBV4-2
len: 15
d_gene: .
CDR3nt: TGTGCCAGCAGCCAAGATGGTAACAGCGGCTATGGCTACACCTTC
CDR3aa: CASSQDGNSGYGYTF

abundance: .
j_gene: TRBJ2-4
v_gene: TRBV6-5
len: 14
d_gene: .
CDR3nt: TGTGCCAGCAGTAATGACCGGGGCAAAAACATTCAGTACTTC
CDR3aa: CASSNDRGKNIQYF